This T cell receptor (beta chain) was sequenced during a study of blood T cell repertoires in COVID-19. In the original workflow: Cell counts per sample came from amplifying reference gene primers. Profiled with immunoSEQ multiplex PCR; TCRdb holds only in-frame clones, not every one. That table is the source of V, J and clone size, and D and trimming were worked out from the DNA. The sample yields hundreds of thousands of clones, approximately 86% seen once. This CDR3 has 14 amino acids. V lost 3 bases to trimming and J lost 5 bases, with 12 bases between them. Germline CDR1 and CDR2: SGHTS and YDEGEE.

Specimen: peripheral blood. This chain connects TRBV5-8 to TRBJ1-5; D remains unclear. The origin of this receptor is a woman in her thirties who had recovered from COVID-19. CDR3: CASSYLEDYQPQHF. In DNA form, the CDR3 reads TGTGCCAGCAGCTACCTGGAAGACTATCAGCCCCAGCATTTT.